The next 25 T cell receptor beta chains were all read from a single sample in a study of CD8+CD57+ T cells in acquired aplastic anemia. According to the study, genomic DNA was the template for TCR beta VDJ and CDR3 profiling. TCRdb re-analysed the reads in MiXCR, keeping a single row per CDR3 protein. The sample holds hundreds of thousands of distinct CDR3 sequences, around 32% seen once. Patients chosen for sequencing had shown CD8+CD57+ cell expansion by flow cytometry. The sample taken for sequencing was sorted CD4+, CD8+, or CD8+CD57+ T cells (not recorded which) from PBMCs. Receptors were obtained from a human donor with aplastic anemia.

Only a few counts were recorded for this clonotype. The genes are TRBV7-8 and TRBJ1-1; D may be TRBD1 (5 bases). Germline V gene sequence: CDR1 SGHVS, CDR2 FQNEAQ. This CDR3 region has 15 residues. V lost 0 bases and J 6 bases, leaving 14 bases between the germline ends. CDR3 nucleotide sequence: TGTGCCAGCAGCTTAGCGCTGTTGGGGCCACCTGAAGCTTTCTTT. Encoded protein: CASSLALLGPPEAFF.

This clonotype was seen just once. J is TRBJ1-2 and V is TRBV2; 11 bases align to TRBD1. Per germline, CDR1 SNHLY and CDR2 FYNNEI. This CDR3 spans 16 amino acids. V lost 8 bases and J lost 5; bases outside the gene matches: 13. The CDR3 sequence is CASRQDMDRGLYGYTF. The CDR3 DNA reads TGTGCCAGCCGCCAAGACATGGACAGGGGGCTTTATGGCTACACCTTC.

Comments on this clonotype: A much larger clone differs by one base, so this may be a read error. The genes are TRBV19 and TRBJ1-2, with 7 bases that match TRBD1. Germline V gene data show CDR1 as LNHDA and CDR2 as SQIVND (reference sequence). This CDR3 comprises 16 residues. The CDR3 DNA sequence: TGTGCCAGTAGTAGGGGGACAGAAACGGCTAACTATGGCCACACCTTC. Translation gives CASSRGTETANYGHTF.

Only a few counts were recorded for this clonotype. CDR3 residues: CASRSKGRTSGRRTYEQYF. In nucleotides, the CDR3 is TGTGCCAGCCGATCCAAGGGAAGGACTAGCGGGAGGAGGACCTACGAGCAGTACTTC. The chain uses TRBV12-3 or TRBV12-4 and TRBJ2-7; 14 nucleotides line up with TRBD2. This CDR3 has 19 amino acids. With 8 bases clipped from V and 2 bases from J, the junction kept 17 bases outside the gene matches.

V is TRBV2 and J is TRBJ1-5; no clear D. CDR1 SNHLY and CDR2 FYNNEI come from the germline V gene. V lost 7 bases to trimming and J lost 6 bases, with 16 bases between them. This CDR3 has 14 amino acids. The CDR3 DNA reads as TGTGCCAGCACTAGCTTAGGGATCAGTCAGCCCCAGCATTTT. It is translated as CASTSLGISQPQHF. The full variable domain, its missing parts supplied by reference TRBV2 and TRBJ1-5, is EPEVTQTPSHQVTQMGQEVILRCVPISNHLYFYWYRQILGQKVEFLVSFYNNEISEKSEIFDDQFSVERPDGSNFTLKIRSTKLEDSAMYFCASTSLGISQPQHFGDGTRLSIL.

The gene calls are TRBV13 and TRBJ1-1, with D maybe TRBD1 (5 bases). This CDR3 is built from 14 residues. Per germline, CDR1 PRHDT and CDR2 FYEKMQ (reference sequence). V shed 7 bases and J shed 6 bases, with 18 bases lying between them. As DNA, the CDR3 is TGTGCCAGCATGCCAGGGCTCCTAAACGCTGAAGCTTTCTTT. Translation: CASMPGLLNAEAFF.

The chain combines TRBV20-1 with TRBJ2-3; possible D gene TRBD2, 7 bases. The CDR3 extends over 15 amino acids. Germline values: CDR1 DFQATT, CDR2 SNEGSKA (reference sequence). Between the trimmed V and J ends, which lost 1 base and 2 bases, there was a span of 13 bases. CDR3 sequence reads: CSARGGGGHTDTQYF. CDR3 sequence (DNA): TGCAGTGCTAGAGGTGGGGGGGGGCACACAGATACGCAGTATTTT.

This clonotype has ten or more counts. CDR3 loop: CASSVEGGRTEAFF. CDR3 nucleotides: TGTGCCAGCAGCGTAGAAGGAGGGAGGACTGAAGCTTTCTTT. This chain uses TRBV9 with TRBJ1-1, with D uncertain. V was shortened by 0 bases and J by 5 bases, with 11 bases between the two germline ends. Germline V gene data show CDR1 as SGDLS and CDR2 as YYNGEE. The CDR3 has 14 residues.

There are a few counts of this clonotype. The junction departs from the called germline gene at one end, perhaps through a read error. J is TRBJ1-3 and V is TRBV15; D gene unclear. This CDR3 is 15 amino acids long. Germline lookup yields CDR1 LNHNV and CDR2 YYDKDF (reference sequence). CDR3 residues: CATSGDNAGRNTIYF. The CDR3 nucleotides read TGTGCCACCAGCGGAGATAACGCCGGGCGAAACACCATATATTTT.

In this sample, this clonotype turned up a few times. This sequence joins TRBV20-1 and TRBJ1-5; weak D call: TRBD1 (6 bases). The CDR3 runs 15 residues. The V end was cut by 0 bases, the J end by 1 base, with 10 bases between. The germline gives CDR1 DFQATT, CDR2 SNEGSKA (reference sequence). The CDR3 coding sequence is TGCAGTGCTAGAGATCCTCAGGGGAGCAATCAGCCCCAGCATTTT. Translation gives CSARDPQGSNQPQHF.

This clonotype was seen a few times. The rearrangement joins TRBV5-1 to TRBJ1-1, with D tentatively TRBD1 (5 bases). The CDR3 extends over 14 amino acids. V shed 3 bases and J shed 0 bases, with 9 bases lying between them. CDR1 and CDR2 (germline): SGHRS, YFSETQ. The CDR3 DNA follows: TGCGCCAGCAGCTGGGGACTATTGAACACTGAAGCTTTCTTT. It codes for CASSWGLLNTEAFF.

This clonotype was detected only a few times. The chain links TRBV7-9 to TRBJ1-1, with TRBD1 as a possible D gene (5 bases). Germline assignment: CDR1 SEHNR and CDR2 FQNEAQ (reference sequence). The CDR3 sequence is 12 residues long. The V and J ends lost 1 base and 8 bases respectively, with 8 bases between them. The CDR3 region has the DNA TGTGCCAGCAGCTTAGGGACACAAGAAGCTTTCTTT. This codes for CASSLGTQEAFF. Together with reference TRBV7-9 and TRBJ1-1, the CDR3 gives the full variable domain: DTGVSQNPRHKITKRGQNVTFRCDPISEHNRLYWYRQTLGQGPEFLTYFQNEAQLEKSRLLSDRFSAERPKGSFSTLEIQRTEQGDSAMYLCASSLGTQEAFFGQGTRLTVV.

The chain's CDR3 is CASSAMDRAQSGNTIYF. CDR3 sequence (DNA): TGTGCCAGCAGCGCGATGGACAGGGCTCAATCTGGAAACACCATATATTTT. V usage is TRBV9 and J usage is TRBJ1-3, with 8 bases matching TRBD1. The V segment lost 3 bases and the J segment 1 base; nucleotides outside the gene matches: 9. Germline V CDR1 and CDR2: SGDLS, YYNGEE. This CDR3 spans 17 amino acids.

V usage is TRBV5-5 and J usage is TRBJ1-5; 7 positions match TRBD1. Germline CDR1 and CDR2: SGHKS and YYEKEE (reference sequence). With 0 bases clipped from V and 6 bases from J, the junction kept 9 bases outside the gene matches. The CDR3 runs 16 residues. The CDR3 loop is CASSLGSNRGGQPQHF. CDR3 DNA sequence: TGTGCCAGCAGCTTGGGTAGCAACAGGGGAGGTCAGCCCCAGCATTTT.

This clonotype appeared a few times. The chain recombines TRBV12-3 or TRBV12-4 with TRBJ1-3; 8 bases fit TRBD1. Trimming removed 3 bases from V and 0 bases from J; junction bases left unmatched: 4. The CDR3 totals 16 residues. CDR3: CASSFGQGNSGNTIYF. CDR3 in DNA: TGTGCCAGCAGTTTCGGACAGGGAAACTCTGGAAACACCATATATTTT.

The chain carries TRBV20-1 and TRBJ1-1, with D tentatively TRBD1 (5 bases). The CDR3 loop spans 16 amino acids. Germline V gene sequence: CDR1 DFQATT, CDR2 SNEGSKA (reference sequence). The CDR3 here is CSQLGTPRDRNTEAFF. Here the CDR3 DNA reads TGCAGCCAACTCGGGACCCCGCGTGATCGTAACACTGAAGCTTTCTTT.

This sequence joins TRBV24-1 and TRBJ2-7; weak D call: TRBD1 (5 bases). The CDR3 consists of 12 residues. V was pared by 8 bases and J by 4 bases, with 11 bases between. Germline V gene data show CDR1 as KGHDR and CDR2 as SFDVKD. CDR3 sequence (DNA): TGTGCCACCAAAGATAGGGGTTACGAGCAGTACTTC. This encodes CATKDRGYEQYF.

This clonotype was counted many times. The CDR3 bases are TGTGCCAGCAGCCGGACCACCAATTCACCCCTCCACTTT. Translation: CASSRTTNSPLHF. The chain has TRBV9 and TRBJ1-6; the D is unclear. Looked up from germline, CDR1 is SGDLS and CDR2 is YYNGEE. V was trimmed by 4 bases and J by 7 bases, leaving 9 bases between them. This CDR3 is built from 13 residues. The full variable domain, with the rest looked up from reference TRBV9 and TRBJ1-6, is DSGVTQTPKHLITATGQRVTLRCSPRSGDLSVYWYQQSLDQGLQFLIQYYNGEERAKGNILERFSAQQFPDLHSELNLSSLELGDSALYFCASSRTTNSPLHFGNGTRLTVT.

CDR3 protein: CATSDFRGRTDTQYF. The CDR3 DNA reads TGTGCCACCAGTGATTTCCGAGGTCGCACAGATACGCAGTATTTT. The chain couples TRBV24-1 to TRBJ2-3; D unresolved. V lost 1 base and J lost 1, with 8 bases in between. The germline V gene encodes CDR1 KGHDR and CDR2 SFDVKD. This CDR3 is built from 15 residues.

This clonotype was observed at least ten times. This sequence joins TRBV19 and TRBJ1-1; D unresolved. Trimming stripped 3 bases from V and 1 base from J, with 6 bases between. CDR1 and CDR2 (germline): LNHDA, SQIVND (reference sequence). The CDR3 is 13 residues long. CDR3 nucleotides: TGTGCCAGTAGTATGGGATCGAACACTGAAGCTTTCTTT. This codes for CASSMGSNTEAFF.

This clonotype was recorded a few times. The chain has TRBV5-1 and TRBJ1-5, with 7 bases matching TRBD1. The CDR3 covers 15 residues. Germline CDR1 and CDR2: SGHRS and YFSETQ. J was trimmed by 5 bases and V by 4 bases; bases with no gene match: 9. The CDR3 DNA reads as TGCGCCAGCAGCCAAGGGGACAGCCCTTATCAGCCCCAGCATTTT. Protein sequence: CASSQGDSPYQPQHF.

The V gene is TRBV15, the J gene TRBJ1-2, with D perhaps TRBD1 (6 bases). This CDR3 is built from 11 residues. Between the trimmed V and J ends, which lost 3 bases and 10 bases, there was a span of 9 bases. Germline CDR1 and CDR2: LNHNV and YYDKDF (reference sequence). CDR3: CATSRGQDYTF. The CDR3 bases are TGTGCCACCAGCAGGGGACAAGACTACACCTTC.

This clonotype was detected ten times or more. This sequence joins TRBV2 and TRBJ2-7, with 9 positions matching TRBD1. Germline V CDR1 and CDR2: SNHLY, FYNNEI. Unmatched junction bases numbered 5, after V lost 4 bases and J lost 4 bases. The CDR3 covers 14 residues. The DNA for the CDR3 is TGTGCCAGCAGTGGAGGACAGGGGAGGTACGAGCAGTACTTC. Its translation: CASSGGQGRYEQYF.

This clonotype was observed at least ten times. The chain uses TRBV29-1 and TRBJ1-1; 10 bases map to TRBD1. The length of the CDR3 is 13 residues. CDR1 is SQVTM and CDR2 is ANQGSEA in the germline V gene. Losses at the gene ends were 7 bases for V and 4 bases for J; bases not matched to a gene: 6. The CDR3 coding sequence is TGCAGCGCCGACAGGGGGCGCAGCACTGAAGCTTTCTTT. Translation: CSADRGRSTEAFF.

V and J are TRBV2 and TRBJ2-3; possible D gene TRBD2, 6 bases. CDR3 length equals 16 residues. V was cut by 2 bases and J by 4 bases, with 16 bases left in between. Germline CDR1 reads SNHLY; CDR2 reads FYNNEI. The CDR3 DNA reads TGTGCCAGCAGTGAATGGGCCTCAGGAGGGGCAGATACGCAGTATTTT. Its translation: CASSEWASGGADTQYF.